The 18 T cell receptor beta chains presented below share a single source sample, sequenced in a study of blood T cell repertoires in COVID-19. TCRdb's table, derived via immunoSEQ multiplex PCR, lists solely in-frame clones and lacks some. The top ten clones hold approximately 7% of a sample with 150,000 to 200,000 clones, approximately 80% of them seen once. Material for sequencing was peripheral blood. These receptors originate from a human donor in a cohort sampled during active COVID-19.

J is TRBJ2-5 and V is TRBV20-1; 7 bases line up with TRBD1. From germline, CDR1 is DFQATT and CDR2 SNEGSKA (reference sequence). V gave up 5 bases and J gave up 5 bases; unmatched junction bases: 2. The CDR3 has 11 amino acids. CDR3: CSAHRGETQYF. The CDR3 coding sequence is TGCAGTGCTCACAGGGGTGAGACCCAGTACTTC.

The V and J genes are TRBV5-1 and TRBJ1-1; 11 nucleotides agree with TRBD1. V lost 4 bases to trimming and J lost 4 bases; unmatched junction nucleotides: 3. Per germline, CDR1 SGHRS and CDR2 YFSETQ. The CDR3 covers 14 residues. This CDR3 reads CASSGGQGATEAFF. The CDR3 nucleotides are TGCGCCAGCAGCGGCGGACAGGGGGCCACTGAAGCTTTCTTT.

This chain links TRBV5-1 with TRBJ1-1, with TRBD1 identical over 8 bases. Germline loops: CDR1 SGHRS, CDR2 YFSETQ. Germline trimming cut 1 base from V and 4 bases from J; bases unmatched to any gene: 3. The CDR3 runs 14 residues. The CDR3 DNA reads TGCGCCAGCAGCTTGATAGACAGGGGCACTGAAGCTTTCTTT. As protein: CASSLIDRGTEAFF.

This clone was counted between two and nine times. The rearrangement joins TRBV30 to TRBJ1-5; 7 bases fit TRBD1. The CDR3 extends over 15 amino acids. The V gene end was trimmed by 0 bases and the J gene end by 6 bases; junction bases not matched to a gene: 8. Germline V gene data show CDR1 as GTSNPN and CDR2 as SVGIG (reference sequence). This chain's CDR3 is CAWSVNRGDGQPQHF. The CDR3 region has the DNA TGTGCCTGGAGTGTAAACAGGGGAGACGGTCAGCCCCAGCATTTT.

The chain is built from TRBV21-1 and TRBJ1-2. TRBV21-1 is deemed a pseudogene. The CDR3 is 15 residues long. CDR3 coding DNA: TGTGCCAGCAGCAAAGGCCCCGACGAGCGCTATGGCTACACCTTC. Encoded protein: CASSKGPDERYGYTF.

J is TRBJ1-3 and V is TRBV29-1, with D possibly being TRBD1 (6 bases). The V and J ends lost 7 bases and 1 base respectively, with 11 bases between them. The CDR3 has 13 amino acids. In germline, CDR1 is SQVTM, CDR2 ANQGSEA. CDR3 amino acids: CSGIGTSGNTIYF. CDR3 DNA sequence: TGCAGCGGAATCGGGACATCTGGAAACACCATATATTTT.

CDR3 DNA sequence: TGTGCCAATCCGGGACTATGGATTTTCGAGCAGTACTTC. As protein: CANPGLWIFEQYF. The chain is built from TRBV6-9 and TRBJ2-7, with TRBD2 matching over 7 bases. The CDR3 length is 13 residues. The junction had 12 bases not matched to a gene; V was cut back by 10 bases and J by 6 bases. Germline-derived CDR1 and CDR2 are MNHGY and SVAAGI.

The chain recombines TRBV6-1 with TRBJ1-5, with unresolved D. The CDR3 spans 13 residues. CDR1 and CDR2 (germline): MNHNS, SASEGT. The V end lost 0 bases, the J end lost 6 bases, and 6 bases lay between the germline ends. CDR3 loop: CASSEAEGQPQHF. The DNA for the CDR3 is TGTGCCAGCAGTGAAGCGGAGGGTCAGCCCCAGCATTTT.

This clone was recorded once. The V and J genes are TRBV5-1 and TRBJ2-2, with 11 bases lining up with TRBD1. The V gene's germline CDR1 is SGHRS and CDR2 YFSETQ. CDR3 length: 16 amino acids. V shed 0 bases, J shed 6 bases, and the junction held 4 bases outside the gene matches. CDR3 in amino acids: CASSLARDRGAGELFF. DNA of the CDR3: TGCGCCAGCAGCTTGGCGCGGGACAGGGGGGCCGGGGAGCTGTTTTTT.

V gene TRBV28 combines with J gene TRBJ2-7, with no clear D. CDR1 is MDHEN, CDR2 SYDVKM, per germline. The CDR3 contains 12 residues. With 3 bases removed from V and 6 bases from J, the gap between germline ends came to 9 bases. CDR3 amino acids: CASSFGPGEQYF. CDR3 in DNA: TGTGCCAGCAGTTTTGGGCCAGGCGAGCAGTACTTC.

The gene calls are TRBV10-3 and TRBJ2-7, with 8 bases matching TRBD2. CDR3 length: 16 residues. Trimming at V came to 2 bases and at J to 5 bases, leaving 11 bases not matched to a gene. The germline gives CDR1 ENHRY, CDR2 SYGVKD. CDR3 DNA sequence: TGTGCCATCAGTGAGCCGGGGGGGCGATCAGACCACGAGCAGTACTTC. Its protein is CAISEPGGRSDHEQYF.

The chain carries TRBV6-6 and TRBJ1-5; D remains unclear. Germline V lookup: CDR1 MNHNY, CDR2 SVGAGI (reference sequence). V was clipped by 10 bases and J by 3 bases, with 13 bases between them. The CDR3 extends over 13 amino acids. CDR3 protein: CATHGGINQPQHF. The CDR3 nucleotides read TGTGCCACTCACGGAGGGATCAATCAGCCCCAGCATTTT.

This clone was seen many times. This chain uses TRBV5-1 with TRBJ2-1; 7 bases match TRBD2. The CDR3 runs 16 residues. The V gene end was trimmed by 4 bases and the J gene end by 4 bases; junction bases not matched to a gene: 11. Looked up from germline, CDR1 is SGHRS and CDR2 is YFSETQ. In DNA form, the CDR3 reads TGCGCCAGCAGCGCCGAGCGGGGCTTCTTATACAATGAGCAGTTCTTC. Its protein is CASSAERGFLYNEQFF.

V and J are TRBV11-3 and TRBJ1-4, with D perhaps matching TRBD1 (5 bases). In germline, CDR1 is SGHNT, CDR2 YENEEA. This CDR3 is 13 amino acids long. The V end was cut by 2 bases, the J end by 5 bases, with 6 bases between. CDR3 nucleotides: TGTGCCAGCAGCTTACAGGGCAATGAAAAACTGTTTTTT. Amino acids: CASSLQGNEKLFF.

This clone came up once. The rearrangement uses TRBV6-5 and TRBJ1-6; tentatively, D is TRBD1 (5 bases). With 5 bases removed from V and 9 bases from J, the gap between germline ends came to 14 bases. Germline V gene data show CDR1 as MNHEY and CDR2 as SVGAGI. The CDR3 is made up of 14 amino acids. This chain's CDR3 is CASSPQGGVSPLHF. CDR3 coding DNA: TGTGCCAGCAGTCCGCAGGGAGGGGTTTCACCCCTCCACTTT.

The chain links TRBV5-6 to TRBJ1-4, with D possibly matching TRBD1 (6 bases). Germline CDR1 reads SGHDT; CDR2 reads YYEEEE. The CDR3 runs to 15 residues. V was trimmed by 4 bases and J by 4 bases, leaving 14 bases between them. CDR3: CASSHSGTSNEKLFF. DNA for the CDR3: TGTGCCAGCAGCCACTCCGGGACAAGTAATGAAAAACTGTTTTTT. Full variable domain (outside the CDR3, taken from reference TRBV5-6 and TRBJ1-4): DAGVTQSPTHLIKTRGQQVTLRCSPKSGHDTVSWYQQALGQGPQFIFQYYEEEERQRGNFPDRFSGHQFPNYSSELNVNALLLGDSALYLCASSHSGTSNEKLFFGSGTQLSVL.

About this clone: An end of the junction does not agree with germline; a read error may underlie this. The J gene is TRBJ1-2, the V gene TRBV3-1 (or the pseudogene TRBV3-2); tentatively, D is TRBD1 (5 bases). The CDR3 loop spans 13 amino acids. Germline V gene data show CDR1 as LGHDT and CDR2 as YNNKEL (reference sequence). CDR3 nucleotides: TGTGCCAGCAGCCAAGATCGGTCGGACAAGGCCATCTTC. Protein product: CASSQDRSDKAIF.

In this sample, this clone turned up a few times. In nucleotides, the CDR3 is TGCGCCAGCAGTCAATCTCACACAGTCACAGATACGCAGTATTTT. Translated: CASSQSHTVTDTQYF. The chain is built from TRBV23-1 and TRBJ2-3; D call uncertain. TRBV23-1 is annotated as an ORF whose role is uncertain. Trimming took off 0 bases at V and 2 bases at J, with 9 bases between the two ends. The CDR3 extends over 15 amino acids.